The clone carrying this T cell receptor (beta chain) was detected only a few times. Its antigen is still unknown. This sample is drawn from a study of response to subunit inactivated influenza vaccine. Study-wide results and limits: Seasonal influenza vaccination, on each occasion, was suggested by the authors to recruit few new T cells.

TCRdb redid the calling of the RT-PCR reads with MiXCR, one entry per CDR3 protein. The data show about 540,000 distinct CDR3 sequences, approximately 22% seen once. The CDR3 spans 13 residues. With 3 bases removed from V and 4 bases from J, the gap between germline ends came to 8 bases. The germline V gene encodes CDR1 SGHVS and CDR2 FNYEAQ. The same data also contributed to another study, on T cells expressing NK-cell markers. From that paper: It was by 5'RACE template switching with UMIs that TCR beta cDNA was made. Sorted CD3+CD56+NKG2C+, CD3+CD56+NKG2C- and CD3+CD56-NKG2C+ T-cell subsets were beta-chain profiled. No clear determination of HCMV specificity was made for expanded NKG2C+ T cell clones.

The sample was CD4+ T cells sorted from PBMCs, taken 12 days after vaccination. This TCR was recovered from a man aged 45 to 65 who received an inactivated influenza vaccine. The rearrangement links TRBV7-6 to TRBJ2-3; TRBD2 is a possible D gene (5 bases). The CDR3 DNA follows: TGTGCCAGCAGCTTTGCCGGGGCAGATACGCAGTATTTT. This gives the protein CASSFAGADTQYF.